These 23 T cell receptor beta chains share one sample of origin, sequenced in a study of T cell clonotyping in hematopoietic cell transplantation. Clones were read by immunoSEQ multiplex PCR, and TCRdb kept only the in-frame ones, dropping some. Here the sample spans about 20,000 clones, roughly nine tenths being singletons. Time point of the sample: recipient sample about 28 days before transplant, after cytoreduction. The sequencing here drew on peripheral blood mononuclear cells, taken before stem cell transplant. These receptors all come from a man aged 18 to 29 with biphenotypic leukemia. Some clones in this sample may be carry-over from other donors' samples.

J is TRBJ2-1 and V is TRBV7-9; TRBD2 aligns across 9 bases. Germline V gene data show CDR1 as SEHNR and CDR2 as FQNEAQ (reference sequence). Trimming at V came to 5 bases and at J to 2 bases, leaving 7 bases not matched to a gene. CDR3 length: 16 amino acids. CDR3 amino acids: CASSPAGGNPYNEQFF. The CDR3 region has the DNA TGTGCCAGCAGCCCAGCGGGGGGAAATCCCTACAATGAGCAGTTCTTC. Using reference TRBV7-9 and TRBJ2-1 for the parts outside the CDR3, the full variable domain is DTGVSQNPRHKITKRGQNVTFRCDPISEHNRLYWYRQTLGQGPEFLTYFQNEAQLEKSRLLSDRFSAERPKGSFSTLEIQRTEQGDSAMYLCASSPAGGNPYNEQFFGPGTRLTVL.

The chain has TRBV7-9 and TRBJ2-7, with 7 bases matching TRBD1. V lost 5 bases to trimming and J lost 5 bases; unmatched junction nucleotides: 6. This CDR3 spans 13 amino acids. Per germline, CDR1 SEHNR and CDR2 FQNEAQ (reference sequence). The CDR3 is CASSPQTGHEQYF. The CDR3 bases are TGTGCCAGCAGCCCGCAGACAGGGCACGAGCAGTACTTC.

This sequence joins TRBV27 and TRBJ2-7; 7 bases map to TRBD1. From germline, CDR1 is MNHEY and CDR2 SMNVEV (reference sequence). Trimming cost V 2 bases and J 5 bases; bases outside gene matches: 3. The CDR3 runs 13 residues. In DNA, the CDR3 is TGTGCCAGCAGTTTAGACAGGGTGAACGAGCAGTACTTC. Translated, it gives CASSLDRVNEQYF.

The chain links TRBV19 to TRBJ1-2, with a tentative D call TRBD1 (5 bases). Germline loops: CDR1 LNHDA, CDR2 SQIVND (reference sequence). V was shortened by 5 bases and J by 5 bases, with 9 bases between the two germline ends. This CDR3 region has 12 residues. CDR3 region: CASSVQGYGYTF. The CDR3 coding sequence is TGTGCCAGTAGTGTCCAGGGTTATGGCTACACCTTC.

CDR3 nucleotide sequence: TGTGCCAGCAGCTTATTGCAGGAGTCACCCCTCCACTTT. Amino acid sequence: CASSLLQESPLHF. The genes are TRBV7-3 and TRBJ1-6; no clear D gene. V was trimmed by 2 bases and J by 10 bases, leaving 9 bases between them. The CDR3 is 13 residues long. CDR1 is SGHTA, CDR2 FQGTGA, per germline.

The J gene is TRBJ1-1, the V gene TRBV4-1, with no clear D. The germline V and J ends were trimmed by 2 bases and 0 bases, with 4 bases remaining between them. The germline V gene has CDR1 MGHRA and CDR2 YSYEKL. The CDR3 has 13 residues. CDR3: CASSQPLNTEAFF. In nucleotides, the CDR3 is TGCGCCAGCAGCCAACCGTTGAACACTGAAGCTTTCTTT.

DNA for the CDR3: TGTGCCAGCAGCTCAAGGGCGGGGTTAAACACCGGGGAGCTGTTTTTT. Residues: CASSSRAGLNTGELFF. The V and J genes are TRBV5-4 and TRBJ2-2, with D perhaps matching TRBD2 (6 bases). CDR1 and CDR2 from the germline V gene are SGHNT and YYREEE (reference sequence). V was cut by 3 bases and J by 2 bases, with 14 bases left in between. This CDR3 spans 16 amino acids.

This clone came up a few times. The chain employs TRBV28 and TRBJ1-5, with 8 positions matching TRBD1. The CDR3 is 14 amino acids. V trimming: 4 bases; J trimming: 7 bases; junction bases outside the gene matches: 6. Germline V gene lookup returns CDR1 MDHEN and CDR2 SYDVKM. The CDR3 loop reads CASSSGQGGQPQHF. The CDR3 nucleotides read TGTGCCAGCAGTTCTGGACAGGGTGGACAGCCCCAGCATTTT.

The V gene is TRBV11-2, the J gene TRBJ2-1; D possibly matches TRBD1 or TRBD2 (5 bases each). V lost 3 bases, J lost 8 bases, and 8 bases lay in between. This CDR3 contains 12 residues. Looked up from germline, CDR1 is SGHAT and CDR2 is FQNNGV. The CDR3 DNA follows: TGTGCCAGCAGCTTCGGGACGTATGAGCAGTTCTTC. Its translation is CASSFGTYEQFF.

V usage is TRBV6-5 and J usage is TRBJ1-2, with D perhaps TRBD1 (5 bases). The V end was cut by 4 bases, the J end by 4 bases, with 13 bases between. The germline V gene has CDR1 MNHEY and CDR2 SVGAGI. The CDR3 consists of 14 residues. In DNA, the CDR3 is TGTGCCAGCAGTTCCCCGACAGTCGGCTATGGCTACACCTTC. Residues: CASSSPTVGYGYTF.

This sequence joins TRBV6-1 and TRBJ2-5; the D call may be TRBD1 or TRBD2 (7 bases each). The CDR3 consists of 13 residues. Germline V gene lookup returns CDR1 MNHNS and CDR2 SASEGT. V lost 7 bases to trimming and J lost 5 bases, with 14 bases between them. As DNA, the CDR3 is TGTGCCAGCAACAGGGGAGGGCGGGAGACCCAGTACTTC. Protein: CASNRGGRETQYF.

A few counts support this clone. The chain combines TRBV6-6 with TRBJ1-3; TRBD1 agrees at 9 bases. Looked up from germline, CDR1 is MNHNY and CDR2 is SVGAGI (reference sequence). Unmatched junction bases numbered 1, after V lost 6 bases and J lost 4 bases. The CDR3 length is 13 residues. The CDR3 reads CASRGQGGNTIYF. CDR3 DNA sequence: TGTGCCAGCAGAGGACAGGGGGGAAACACCATATATTTT.

Here the CDR3 DNA reads TGTGCCAGCAGTTCCCCAGGACAGGGGGGCAATCAGCCCCAGCATTTT. Its translation: CASSSPGQGGNQPQHF. J is TRBJ1-5 and V is TRBV28, with 10 bases identical to TRBD1. The CDR3 runs to 16 residues. Germline loops: CDR1 MDHEN, CDR2 SYDVKM. After removal of 4 bases from V and 2 bases from J, the junction contained 5 bases not matched to a gene.

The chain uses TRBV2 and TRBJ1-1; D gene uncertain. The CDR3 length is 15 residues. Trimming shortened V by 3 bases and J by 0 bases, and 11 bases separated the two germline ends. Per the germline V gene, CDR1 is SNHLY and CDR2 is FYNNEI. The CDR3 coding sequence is TGTGCCAGCAGTGACGTTGGGTTGATGAACACTGAAGCTTTCTTT. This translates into CASSDVGLMNTEAFF. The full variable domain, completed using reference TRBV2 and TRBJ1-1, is EPEVTQTPSHQVTQMGQEVILRCVPISNHLYFYWYRQILGQKVEFLVSFYNNEISEKSEIFDDQFSVERPDGSNFTLKIRSTKLEDSAMYFCASSDVGLMNTEAFFGQGTRLTVV.

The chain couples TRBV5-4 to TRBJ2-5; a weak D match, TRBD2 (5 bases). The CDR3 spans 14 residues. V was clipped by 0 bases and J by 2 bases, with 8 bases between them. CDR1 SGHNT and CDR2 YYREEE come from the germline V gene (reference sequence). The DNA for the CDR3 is TGTGCCAGCAGCTTGGTGGGCGGGCAAGAGACCCAGTACTTC. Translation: CASSLVGGQETQYF.

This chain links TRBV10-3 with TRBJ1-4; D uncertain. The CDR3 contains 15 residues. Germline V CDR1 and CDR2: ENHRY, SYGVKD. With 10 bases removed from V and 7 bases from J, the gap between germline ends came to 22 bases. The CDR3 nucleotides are TGTGCCACAGGAAAACGGGCCACCCTGAGTGAAAAACTGTTTTTT. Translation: CATGKRATLSEKLFF.

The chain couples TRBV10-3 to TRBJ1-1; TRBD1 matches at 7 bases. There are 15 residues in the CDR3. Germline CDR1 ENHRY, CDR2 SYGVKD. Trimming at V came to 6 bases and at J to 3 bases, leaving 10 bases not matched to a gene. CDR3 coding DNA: TGTGCCATCAGCCCGAACAGGGGCGTGGACACTGAAGCTTTCTTT. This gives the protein CAISPNRGVDTEAFF.

The CDR3 bases are TGTGCCAGCAGCCGAGGCGGGGGGGGGAACTACGAGCAGTACTTC. Protein product: CASSRGGGGNYEQYF. The chain uses TRBV27 and TRBJ2-7; 9 positions match TRBD2. Per germline, CDR1 MNHEY and CDR2 SMNVEV (reference sequence). With 6 bases clipped from V and 3 bases from J, the junction kept 9 bases outside the gene matches. The length of the CDR3 is 15 residues.

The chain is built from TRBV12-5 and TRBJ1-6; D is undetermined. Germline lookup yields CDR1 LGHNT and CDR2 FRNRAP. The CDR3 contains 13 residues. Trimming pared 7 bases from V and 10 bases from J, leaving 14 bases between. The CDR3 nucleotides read TGTGCTAGTGTCCTCGGTGGGAACTCACCCCTCCACTTT. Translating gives CASVLGGNSPLHF.

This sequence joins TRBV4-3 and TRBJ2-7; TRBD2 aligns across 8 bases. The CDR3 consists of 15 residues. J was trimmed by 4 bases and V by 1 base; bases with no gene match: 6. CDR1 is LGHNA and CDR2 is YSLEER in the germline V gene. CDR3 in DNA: TGCGCCAGCAGCCAAGGATCGGGGGGGCTGTACGAGCAGTACTTC. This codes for CASSQGSGGLYEQYF.

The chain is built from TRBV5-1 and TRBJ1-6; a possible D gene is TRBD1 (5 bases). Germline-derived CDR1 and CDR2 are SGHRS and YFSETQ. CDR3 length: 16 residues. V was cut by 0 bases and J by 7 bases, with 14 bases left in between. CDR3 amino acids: CASSLDSGGRNSPLHF. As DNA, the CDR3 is TGCGCCAGCAGCTTGGATTCTGGGGGTCGGAATTCACCCCTCCACTTT.

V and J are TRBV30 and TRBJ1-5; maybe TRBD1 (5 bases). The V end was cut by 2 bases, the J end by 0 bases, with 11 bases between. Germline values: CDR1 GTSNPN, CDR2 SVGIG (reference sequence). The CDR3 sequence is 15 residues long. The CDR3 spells CAWSQQVHSNQPQHF. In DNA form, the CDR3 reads TGTGCCTGGAGTCAACAGGTACATAGCAATCAGCCCCAGCATTTT.

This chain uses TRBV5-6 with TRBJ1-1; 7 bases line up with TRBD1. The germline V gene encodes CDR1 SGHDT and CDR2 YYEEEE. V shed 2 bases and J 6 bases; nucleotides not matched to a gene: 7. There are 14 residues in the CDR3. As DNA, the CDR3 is TGTGCCAGCAGCTTCTTTGACAGGGCTTCTGAAGCTTTCTTT. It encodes CASSFFDRASEAFF. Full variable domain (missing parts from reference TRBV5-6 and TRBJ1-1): DAGVTQSPTHLIKTRGQQVTLRCSPKSGHDTVSWYQQALGQGPQFIFQYYEEEERQRGNFPDRFSGHQFPNYSSELNVNALLLGDSALYLCASSFFDRASEAFFGQGTRLTVV.